This paragraph covers one T cell receptor (beta chain) sequence. Per germline, CDR1 SEHNR and CDR2 FQNEAQ (reference sequence). The germline V and J ends were trimmed by 5 bases and 5 bases, with 13 bases remaining between them. The CDR3 sequence is 14 residues long. The sample comes from a study of T cell clones after liver transplantation. Study at large: Post-transplant blood was tracked for graft-donor-reactive T cell clones identified in a pre-transplant mixed lymphocyte reaction. Until 12-24 months post-transplant, subjects got standard immunosuppression and no induction.

Profiled with immunoSEQ multiplex PCR; TCRdb holds only in-frame clones, not every one. The repertoire holds just over 9,000 clones, with 60% to 80% as singletons. The chain uses TRBV7-9 and TRBJ1-5; no reliable D call. The sequence was collected from a human donor who received a liver transplant. The input for sequencing was CD8+ T cells from blood, taken before liver transplant. CDR3 nucleotide sequence: TGTGCCAGCAGCCAATTCGACATTGATCAGCCCCAGCATTTT. Residues: CASSQFDIDQPQHF.